The 21 T cell receptor beta chains reported below all come from one sample, sequenced in a study of blood T cell repertoires in COVID-19. TCRdb keeps only in-frame clones here, not all; method: immunoSEQ multiplex PCR. The table has about 200,000 clones, roughly 80% seen once. The specimen sequenced was PBMCs or T cells enriched from blood (not recorded which). The receptors were gathered from a man aged 40-49 years who had recovered from COVID-19.

The rearrangement uses TRBV9 and TRBJ2-2; TRBD2 aligns across 9 bases. This CDR3 has 16 residues. Unmatched junction bases numbered 1, after V lost 0 bases and J lost 1 base. Germline V gene lookup returns CDR1 SGDLS and CDR2 YYNGEE. The CDR3 region has the DNA TGTGCCAGCAGCGTAGGTAGCGGGGGGAACACCGGGGAGCTGTTTTTT. Translating it yields CASSVGSGGNTGELFF.

The chain uses TRBV4-2 and TRBJ1-2, with TRBD1 matching 7 bases. In germline, CDR1 is LGHNA, CDR2 YNFKEQ. This CDR3 has 14 amino acids. The J segment lost 6 bases and the V segment lost 0 bases, leaving 4 bases of the junction unmatched. CDR3 bases: TGTGCCAGCAGCCAAGATCTCAGGGGGAATGGCTACACCTTC. The encoded protein is CASSQDLRGNGYTF.

The chain has TRBV7-8 and TRBJ2-1, with 8 bases aligning to TRBD2. CDR3 size: 18 residues. Germline values: CDR1 SGHVS, CDR2 FQNEAQ. V lost 1 base and J lost 5; bases outside the gene matches: 13. CDR3 sequence reads: CASSLGVFVGGGNNEQFF. CDR3 in DNA: TGTGCCAGCAGCTTAGGGGTTTTCGTCGGGGGGGGAAACAATGAGCAGTTCTTC. Filled out from reference TRBV7-8 and TRBJ2-1, the complete variable domain reads GAGVSQSPRYKVAKRGQDVALRCDPISGHVSLFWYQQALGQGPEFLTYFQNEAQLDKSGLPSDRFFAERPEGSVSTLKIQRTQQEDSAVYLCASSLGVFVGGGNNEQFFGPGTRLTVL.

V gene TRBV15 combines with J gene TRBJ1-2; D not resolved. Germline V gene sequence: CDR1 LNHNV, CDR2 YYDKDF (reference sequence). This CDR3 has 14 residues. V was pared by 1 base and J by 7 bases, with 13 bases between. DNA for the CDR3: TGTGCCACCAGCAGAGTGGTCCAACCCAGTGGCTACACCTTC. As protein: CATSRVVQPSGYTF.

The genes are TRBV7-9 and TRBJ1-1; tentative D call: TRBD1 (5 bases). Between the trimmed V and J ends, which lost 6 bases and 6 bases, there was a span of 14 bases. The CDR3 is made up of 13 amino acids. Germline CDR1 is SEHNR and CDR2 is FQNEAQ (reference sequence). CDR3 region: CASRRQLGSEAFF. The CDR3 coding sequence is TGTGCCAGCAGGCGACAGCTGGGCTCTGAAGCTTTCTTT.

The J gene is TRBJ1-3, the V gene TRBV13; unclear D gene. The germline V gene has CDR1 PRHDT and CDR2 FYEKMQ (reference sequence). The CDR3 consists of 16 residues. V shed 5 bases and J shed 0 bases, with 14 bases lying between them. The CDR3 region has the DNA TGTGCCAGCAGCCCCCGAGGCGCCCCCTCTGGAAACACCATATATTTT. The encoded protein is CASSPRGAPSGNTIYF.

The chain employs TRBV7-9 and TRBJ1-4, with D perhaps matching TRBD1 (6 bases). CDR3 size: 13 residues. Trimming pared 4 bases from V and 9 bases from J, leaving 12 bases between. Germline CDR1 and CDR2: SEHNR and FQNEAQ (reference sequence). The CDR3 sequence: CASSSGTPKKLFF. In nucleotides, the CDR3 is TGTGCCAGCAGCTCCGGGACACCGAAAAAACTGTTTTTT.

The chain joins TRBV6-1 to TRBJ1-5, with D tentatively TRBD1 (6 bases). With 3 bases removed from V and 4 bases from J, the gap between germline ends came to 13 bases. This CDR3 has 15 amino acids. CDR1 MNHNS and CDR2 SASEGT come from the germline V gene. CDR3 region: CASSDNLGGNQPQHF. The DNA for the CDR3 is TGTGCCAGCAGTGACAACTTAGGGGGAAATCAGCCCCAGCATTTT.

The chain carries TRBV28 and TRBJ2-4, with 7 bases fitting TRBD1. V shed 5 bases, J shed 0 bases, and the junction held 19 bases outside the gene matches. Germline V gives CDR1 MDHEN, CDR2 SYDVKM. CDR3 length equals 20 residues. Written as DNA, the CDR3 is TGTGCCAGCAGTCCCGGCCGATACCTAACAGGGGCCCTAGCCAAAAACATTCAGTACTTC. Amino acid sequence: CASSPGRYLTGALAKNIQYF.

This clone is a singleton in its sample. The rearrangement uses TRBV4-3 and TRBJ1-2, with TRBD1 matching over 8 bases. Trimming removed 0 bases from V and 4 bases from J; junction bases left unmatched: 4. This CDR3 spans 15 amino acids. Looked up from germline, CDR1 is LGHNA and CDR2 is YSLEER. The DNA of the CDR3 is TGCGCCAGCAGCCAAGAGTGGGACAGGACCTATGGCTACACCTTC. It yields the protein CASSQEWDRTYGYTF.

CDR3 protein: CASSYLPSNEKLFF. CDR3 in DNA: TGTGCCAGCAGTTACCTCCCAAGCAACGAAAAACTGTTTTTT. This sequence joins TRBV6-2 or TRBV6-3 and TRBJ1-4; D gene unclear. The CDR3 spans 14 residues. Between the trimmed V and J ends, which lost 2 bases and 8 bases, there was a span of 12 bases. Germline CDR1 MNHEY, CDR2 SVGEGT.

The gene calls are TRBV2 and TRBJ2-1; D possibly corresponds to TRBD1 (5 bases). This CDR3 is built from 15 residues. V was clipped by 5 bases and J by 4 bases, with 15 bases between them. Germline V gives CDR1 SNHLY, CDR2 FYNNEI. As DNA, the CDR3 is TGTGCCAGCAGTCCCCAGGGTCCGAGTTACAATGAGCAGTTCTTC. Translating gives CASSPQGPSYNEQFF.

This clone was seen more than once but under ten times. V gene TRBV5-1 combines with J gene TRBJ1-6, with TRBD1 as a possible D gene (6 bases). V was pared by 0 bases and J by 10 bases, with 14 bases between. Germline V CDR1 and CDR2: SGHRS, YFSETQ. This CDR3 spans 15 amino acids. In DNA form, the CDR3 reads TGCGCCAGCAGCTTGGCATCGGCAGGGGAATCACCCCTCCACTTT. Translated, it gives CASSLASAGESPLHF.

The V call is TRBV9, the J call TRBJ2-1; 7 bases line up with TRBD1. CDR1 SGDLS and CDR2 YYNGEE come from the germline V gene. CDR3 length equals 19 residues. J gave up 2 bases and V 0 bases, and 14 bases lay outside the gene matches. This chain's CDR3 is CASSVAALGDRVAYNEQFF. The CDR3 nucleotides read TGTGCCAGCAGCGTAGCGGCATTAGGAGACAGGGTTGCCTACAATGAGCAGTTCTTC.

The chain combines TRBV5-5 with TRBJ2-5; possibly TRBD2 for D (5 bases). The CDR3 is 14 residues long. The V gene lost 3 bases and the J gene lost 5 bases, with 14 bases spanning the gap. The germline gives CDR1 SGHKS, CDR2 YYEKEE (reference sequence). The CDR3 DNA is TGTGCCAGCAGCTCGGGATCCGCGATCGAGACCCAGTACTTC. It is translated as CASSSGSAIETQYF.

About this clone: The same CDR3 arises from other DNA sequences in this sample as well. V is TRBV5-1 and J is TRBJ2-5; maybe TRBD1 (5 bases). The germline V and J ends were trimmed by 2 bases and 9 bases, with 11 bases remaining between them. The V gene's germline CDR1 is SGHRS and CDR2 YFSETQ. The CDR3 length is 12 residues. The CDR3 spells CASSFPQGAQYF. The CDR3 DNA reads as TGCGCCAGCAGCTTTCCCCAAGGGGCCCAGTACTTC. Drawing the rest from reference TRBV5-1 and TRBJ2-5, the complete variable domain is KAGVTQTPRYLIKTRGQQVTLSCSPISGHRSVSWYQQTPGQGLQFLFEYFSETQRNKGNFPGRFSGRQFSNSRSEMNVSTLELGDSALYLCASSFPQGAQYFGPGTRLLVL.

This sequence joins TRBV4-3 and TRBJ1-2; maybe TRBD1 (6 bases). V was trimmed by 4 bases and J by 2 bases, leaving 20 bases between them. This CDR3 has 17 residues. Germline V gene data show CDR1 as LGHNA and CDR2 as YSLEER. CDR3 amino acids: CASSRKIMGAENYGYTF. For the CDR3, the DNA is TGCGCCAGCAGCCGGAAGATAATGGGGGCAGAAAACTATGGCTACACCTTC.

The J gene is TRBJ2-7, the V gene TRBV7-2, with TRBD2 identical over 10 bases. V was pared by 5 bases and J by 3 bases, with 4 bases of the junction left unmatched. The CDR3 is 14 residues long. Germline CDR1 and CDR2: SGHTA and FQGNSA. The CDR3 DNA reads TGTGCCAGCAGCCCTCTAGCGGGGGTCTACGAGCAGTACTTC. Residues: CASSPLAGVYEQYF. Variable domain in full (rest from reference TRBV7-2 and TRBJ2-7): GAGVSQSPSNKVTEKGKDVELRCDPISGHTALYWYRQSLGQGLEFLIYFQGNSAPDKSGLPSDRFSAERTGGSVSTLTIQRTQQEDSAVYLCASSPLAGVYEQYFGPGTRLTVT.

V and J are TRBV27 and TRBJ1-6; TRBD1 aligns across 9 bases. V was clipped by 7 bases and J by 7 bases; unmatched bases: 5. CDR1 MNHEY and CDR2 SMNVEV come from the germline V gene (reference sequence). The length of the CDR3 is 14 residues. CDR3 nucleotides: TGTGCCAGCACCTCCGGGACAGGGAATTCACCCCTCCACTTT. Its translation is CASTSGTGNSPLHF.

This chain uses TRBV30 with TRBJ1-4; 7 bases match TRBD1. After removal of 0 bases from V and 7 bases from J, the junction contained 8 bases not matched to a gene. CDR1 and CDR2 from the germline V gene are GTSNPN and SVGIG (reference sequence). The CDR3 has 15 amino acids. The CDR3 sequence is CAWSVDRAKGEKLFF. CDR3 bases: TGTGCCTGGAGTGTCGACAGGGCGAAAGGTGAAAAACTGTTTTTT. Looking up the rest from reference TRBV30 and TRBJ1-4 gives the full variable domain: SQTIHQWPATLVQPVGSPLSLECTVEGTSNPNLYWYRQAAGRGLQLLFYSVGIGQISSEVPQNLSASRPQDRQFILSSKKLLLSDSGFYLCAWSVDRAKGEKLFFGSGTQLSVL.

The chain is built from TRBV28 and TRBJ2-7; 10 bases fit TRBD2. The CDR3 is 16 residues long. Germline V gives CDR1 MDHEN, CDR2 SYDVKM. V lost 6 bases and J lost 3; bases outside the gene matches: 11. The CDR3 nucleotides are TGTGCCAGCAGCCAGGATAGACTAGCGGGCGACTACGAGCAGTACTTC. Amino acid sequence: CASSQDRLAGDYEQYF.